The 2 T cell receptor beta chains given below trace back to one sample, sequenced in a study of CD8+ T cells in alopecia areata (dated by TCRdb to 2016 to 2019). In the paper's terms, the time point label means: about 4 weeks on oral tofacitinib. What the treatment or condition label conveys for this sample: oral pan-JAK inhibitor, 5-10 mg twice daily. Libraries were made using the immunoSEQ multiplex PCR assay. To provide template for TCR sequencing, every sample had RNA extracted and reverse transcribed into cDNA. What TCRdb holds here is the immuneACCESS table cut down to in-frame rearrangements. Part of the clones is not present; checked against another copy, under half of the missing clones reflect an unresolved V gene, and the others are unexplained. The sample table records about 190,000 clones; more than 55% of these occur just once. The top ten clonotypes cover around 0.7% of the sample.

Sequencing was performed on CD4+ T cells sorted from blood, taken at week 4, from a patient treated with tofacitinib. The origin of the receptors is a human donor with alopecia areata.

The chain couples TRBV5-4 to TRBJ1-5; D is uncertain. V dropped 2 bases and J dropped 3 bases, with 9 bases sitting between them. The CDR3 contains 14 residues. Per the germline V gene, CDR1 is SGHNT and CDR2 is YYREEE (reference sequence). In DNA form, the CDR3 reads TGTGCCAGCAGCTTTGGAGGTAACAATCAGCCCCAGCATTTT. It encodes CASSFGGNNQPQHF.

This clone came up once. The chain has TRBV5-1 and TRBJ2-1; D perhaps matches TRBD1 (6 bases). The CDR3 length is 15 residues. CDR1 is SGHRS and CDR2 is YFSETQ in the germline V gene. The ends were cut back, 5 bases at V and 1 base at J, with 13 bases in the middle. This CDR3 reads CASSGSGVSYNEQFF. CDR3 DNA sequence: TGCGCCAGCAGTGGGTCAGGGGTGTCCTACAATGAGCAGTTCTTC.